This TCR beta chain was obtained from a study of CD8+ T cells in alopecia areata. The study, taken as a whole, reports: Scalp and blood retained many expanded lesional clones during tofacitinib. One nonresponder leaves baseline CD8+ expansion's link to response uncertain. Higher clonality than in normal scalp was seen in lesional scalp, especially alopecia totalis/universalis.

On this clone itself: Its specificity is not known.

cDNA reverse transcribed from extracted RNA served as the sequencing template. The protocol was immunoSEQ multiplex PCR, while the TCRdb copy is restricted to in-frame clones and leaves out a portion. The table includes some 170,000 clones, roughly 60% detected once. Described treatment: oral pan-JAK inhibitor, 5-10 mg twice daily. Both CD4+ and CD8+ T cells were separated by sorting PBMCs. With V trimmed by 4 bases and J by 3 bases, 5 bases remained unmatched. The CDR3 spans 14 residues. Per the germline V gene, CDR1 is GTSNPN and CDR2 is SVGIG (reference sequence). The chain employs TRBV30 and TRBJ1-4; TRBD1 agrees at 7 bases. The material was CD4+ T cells sorted from blood, obtained between weeks 55 and 65, from a patient treated with tofacitinib. The TCR was taken from a human donor with alopecia areata. This CDR3 reads CAWNLDRANEKLFF. The DNA of the CDR3 is TGTGCCTGGAACCTCGACAGGGCTAATGAAAAACTGTTTTTT. Full variable domain (outside the CDR3, taken from reference TRBV30 and TRBJ1-4): SQTIHQWPATLVQPVGSPLSLECTVEGTSNPNLYWYRQAAGRGLQLLFYSVGIGQISSEVPQNLSASRPQDRQFILSSKKLLLSDSGFYLCAWNLDRANEKLFFGSGTQLSVL.